Below, one TCR beta chain is given with its context. Its antigen is not identified. One end of the junction fails to match germline, which may point to a read error. The record originates from a study of blood T cells in healthy people across ages. Study-wide results and caveats: Getting older went along with TCR beta diversity per million T cells dropping roughly linearly. Relative to aged donors, long-lived donors carried more naive CD4+ cells and displayed higher diversity.

A J-beta primer mix and a sample-barcoded 5' primer were used in a second PCR of roughly 7 to 12 cycles. Tags on each cDNA molecule came from a template-switch adaptor with 12 random nucleotides. TCRdb analysed the 5' RACE reads with MiXCR anew, one entry per CDR3 protein. Of hundreds of thousands of distinct CDR3 sequences listed, 21% are singletons. Every donor provided 9.5 to 10 milliliters of peripheral blood. Sequences were obtained from blood. This receptor was identified in a man between 65 and 85 years old in good health.

The DNA for the CDR3 is TGTACCATCAGTGAGTCGATGCCAACTGAGCAGTTCTTC. As protein: CTISESMPTEQFF. V and J are TRBV10-3 and TRBJ2-5; no clear D. The closer fit of TRBJ2-1 to the DNA end suggests the J call may be wrong. Per germline, CDR1 ENHRY and CDR2 SYGVKD. The CDR3 length is 13 residues.